This T cell receptor (beta chain) was identified in a study of OX40 agonist ivuxolimab in advanced cancers. In the study overall: An anti-OX40 (CD134) antibody with agonistic activity, ivuxolimab, was administered to patients. One hepatocellular carcinoma and a couple of cutaneous melanoma patients partially responded.

CDR1 is MGHRA and CDR2 is YSYEKL in the germline V gene. There are 14 residues in the CDR3. The trim removed 1 base at V and 9 bases at J, leaving 5 bases unmatched. Profiling relied on immunoSEQ multiplex PCR, and the TCRdb table lists in-frame clones only, not all of them. Of about 16,000 clones in the sample, about four fifths are singletons; the top ten hold around 12%. The source material was CD4+ or CD8+ T cells sorted from blood, sampled in a trial of the OX40 agonist ivuxolimab. This chain connects TRBV4-1 to TRBJ1-5, with TRBD1 matching over 8 bases. This TCR was recovered from an adult with an advanced solid tumor such as melanoma, head and neck, liver or kidney cancer. The CDR3 here is CASSQGQGISPQHF. DNA for the CDR3: TGCGCCAGCAGCCAAGGACAGGGGATCTCGCCCCAGCATTTT.